These 28 T cell receptor beta chains originate from one sample sequenced in a study of Graves' ophthalmopathy and Graves' hyperthyroidism. The authors amplified TCR beta CDR3 regions from RNA transcripts. The authors performed first-round RT-PCR with HTBI primers and then a second-round multiplex PCR. TCRdb ran MiXCR on the multiplex PCR reads and lists one entry per CDR3 protein. The sample shows roughly 610,000 distinct CDR3 sequences, 22% of them seen only once. Sequenced: peripheral blood. The source is a woman aged 18-30 years with stable Graves' hyperthyroidism. Some clones in this sample may be carry-over from other donors' samples.

This clonotype was observed a handful of times. The chain combines TRBV11-2 with TRBJ2-7, with 12 bases fitting TRBD1. The CDR3 contains 18 residues. V gave up 5 bases and J gave up 0 bases; unmatched junction bases: 11. Germline V gene lookup returns CDR1 SGHAT and CDR2 FQNNGV. The CDR3 sequence is CASSPGTGGLSSSYEQYF. The CDR3 nucleotides read TGTGCCAGCAGCCCCGGGACAGGGGGCCTGTCGAGCTCCTACGAGCAGTACTTC.

The chain carries TRBV30 and TRBJ1-3; possible D gene TRBD1, 5 bases. V was trimmed by 2 bases and J by 0 bases, leaving 11 bases between them. CDR3 length: 15 amino acids. Germline V gene lookup returns CDR1 GTSNPN and CDR2 SVGIG (reference sequence). This chain's CDR3 is CAWSRTGVSGNTIYF. Written as DNA, the CDR3 is TGTGCCTGGAGTCGGACGGGGGTCTCTGGAAACACCATATATTTT. The full variable domain, rest sourced from reference TRBV30 and TRBJ1-3, is SQTIHQWPATLVQPVGSPLSLECTVEGTSNPNLYWYRQAAGRGLQLLFYSVGIGQISSEVPQNLSASRPQDRQFILSSKKLLLSDSGFYLCAWSRTGVSGNTIYFGEGSWLTVV.

The chain uses TRBV28 and TRBJ1-6, with 7 bases lining up with TRBD1. The V gene's germline CDR1 is MDHEN and CDR2 SYDVKM. The V and J ends lost 3 bases and 6 bases, in that order; junction bases with no gene match: 5. The CDR3 has 15 residues. This chain's CDR3 is CASSLTGMGNSPLHF. As DNA, the CDR3 is TGTGCCAGCAGTTTGACAGGGATGGGTAATTCACCCCTCCACTTT.

This clonotype was counted only a few times. The gene calls are TRBV20-1 and TRBJ2-2, with 9 nucleotides matching TRBD2. The V and J ends lost 4 bases and 6 bases, in that order; junction bases with no gene match: 6. Germline loops: CDR1 DFQATT, CDR2 SNEGSKA (reference sequence). This CDR3 is built from 14 residues. The chain's CDR3 is CSATHSGSPGELFF. The CDR3 DNA sequence: TGCAGTGCTACCCATAGCGGGAGTCCCGGGGAGCTGTTTTTT.

Ten or more counts support this clonotype. The CDR3 here is CASSRENYEQYF. CDR3 DNA sequence: TGTGCCAGCAGCAGAGAAAACTACGAGCAGTACTTC. V is TRBV12-3 or TRBV12-4 and J is TRBJ2-7; D unresolved. Between the trimmed V and J ends, which lost 6 bases and 3 bases, there was a span of 9 bases. The CDR3 is made up of 12 amino acids.

This clonotype was found many times. The rearrangement joins TRBV20-1 to TRBJ2-5, with TRBD1 as a possible D gene (6 bases). V gave up 3 bases and J gave up 3 bases, with 17 bases separating them. The CDR3 is 15 residues long. Germline V gene data show CDR1 as DFQATT and CDR2 as SNEGSKA (reference sequence). The CDR3 nucleotides read TGCAGTGCTAGTGTGCCAGGGGTGTTAGAAGAGACCCAGTACTTC. Protein sequence: CSASVPGVLEETQYF.

The CDR3 DNA reads TGCAGTGTTTTGCCTTTACTAGCGGGGATTTCCTACGAGCAGTACTTC. Protein product: CSVLPLLAGISYEQYF. This chain joins TRBV20-1 and TRBJ2-7, with 10 bases aligning to TRBD2. With V trimmed by 7 bases and J by 1 base, 13 bases remained unmatched. Germline lookup yields CDR1 DFQATT and CDR2 SNEGSKA (reference sequence). The CDR3 is made up of 16 amino acids.

This clonotype was observed a few times. The chain has TRBV19 and TRBJ2-2; TRBD1 matches 8 bases. The CDR3 consists of 14 residues. V shed 9 bases and J 2 bases; nucleotides not matched to a gene: 5. The germline CDR1 and CDR2 sequences are LNHDA and SQIVND (reference sequence). The CDR3 DNA follows: TGTGCCAGGGGGACAGGTTGTAACACCGGGGAGCTGTTTTTT. This translates into CARGTGCNTGELFF.

CDR3 in amino acids: CASSRDRGVYNSPLHF. The CDR3 bases are TGTGCCAGCAGCCGTGACAGGGGTGTCTATAATTCACCCCTCCACTTT. The V and J genes are TRBV2 and TRBJ1-6, with 8 bases identical to TRBD1. The ends lost 6 bases at V and 3 bases at J; junction bases unmatched: 7. This CDR3 spans 16 amino acids. The V gene's germline CDR1 is SNHLY and CDR2 FYNNEI. The full variable domain, with the rest looked up from reference TRBV2 and TRBJ1-6, is EPEVTQTPSHQVTQMGQEVILRCVPISNHLYFYWYRQILGQKVEFLVSFYNNEISEKSEIFDDQFSVERPDGSNFTLKIRSTKLEDSAMYFCASSRDRGVYNSPLHFGNGTRLTVT.

This clonotype was counted at least ten times. The chain has TRBV7-9 and TRBJ2-7, with D perhaps matching TRBD1 (6 bases). Germline V CDR1 and CDR2: SEHNR, FQNEAQ (reference sequence). V dropped 1 base and J dropped 5 bases, with 12 bases sitting between them. This CDR3 contains 14 residues. This CDR3 is CASSLVGRGDEQYF. In nucleotides, the CDR3 is TGTGCCAGCAGCTTAGTCGGCAGGGGAGACGAGCAGTACTTC.

This rearrangement joins TRBV13 to TRBJ2-7, with 9 bases aligning to TRBD1. This CDR3 has 15 amino acids. CDR1 is PRHDT and CDR2 is FYEKMQ in the germline V gene (reference sequence). Losses at the gene ends were 4 bases for V and 3 bases for J; bases not matched to a gene: 7. CDR3 sequence reads: CASSSPHRGLYEQYF. The CDR3 DNA is TGTGCCAGCAGCTCCCCCCACAGGGGGCTCTACGAGCAGTACTTC. Based on the CDR3 plus reference TRBV13 and TRBJ2-7, the full variable domain is AAGVIQSPRHLIKEKRETATLKCYPIPRHDTVYWYQQGPGQDPQFLISFYEKMQSDKGSIPDRFSAQQFSDYHSELNMSSLELGDSALYFCASSSPHRGLYEQYFGPGTRLTVT.

V is TRBV3-1 and J is TRBJ2-5; 8 bases are a match to TRBD2. The V gene end was trimmed by 2 bases and the J gene end by 1 base; junction bases not matched to a gene: 3. The CDR3 is 15 residues long. Germline CDR1 LGHDT, CDR2 YNNKEL (reference sequence). The CDR3 here is CASSQSAGGQETQYF. The CDR3 coding sequence is TGTGCCAGCAGCCAATCCGCGGGAGGCCAAGAGACCCAGTACTTC.

The table lists this clonotype with many counts. V and J are TRBV27 and TRBJ2-7, with 14 bases lining up with TRBD2. V lost 5 bases and J lost 3; bases outside the gene matches: 12. CDR1 MNHEY and CDR2 SMNVEV come from the germline V gene (reference sequence). CDR3 length: 18 amino acids. The CDR3 sequence is CASSPRGLAGALFYEQYF. As DNA, the CDR3 is TGTGCCAGCAGTCCGAGGGGACTAGCGGGGGCCCTGTTCTACGAGCAGTACTTC.

The chain couples TRBV13 to TRBJ1-1; no firm D call. Trimming removed 5 bases from V and 0 bases from J, with 13 bases in between. This CDR3 spans 15 amino acids. The germline V gene encodes CDR1 PRHDT and CDR2 FYEKMQ (reference sequence). CDR3: CASSEPLGMNTEAFF. The CDR3 region has the DNA TGTGCCAGCAGCGAACCTCTAGGGATGAACACTGAAGCTTTCTTT.

This clonotype was observed at least ten times. V and J are TRBV12-3 or TRBV12-4 and TRBJ1-6; 7 nucleotides align to TRBD1. This CDR3 has 15 amino acids. With V trimmed by 5 bases and J by 7 bases, 8 bases remained unmatched. CDR3 DNA: TGTGCCAGCAGTAAGACAGGGAGGACGAATTCACCCCTCCACTTT. It encodes CASSKTGRTNSPLHF.

J is TRBJ1-3 and V is TRBV6-4; D perhaps matches TRBD1 (5 bases). The CDR3 has 21 residues. Per germline, CDR1 MRHNA and CDR2 SNTAGT. V shed 8 bases and J shed 1 base, with 33 bases lying between them. The CDR3 region is CASPRPPGNWGYPWSGNTIYF. The CDR3 nucleotides read TGTGCCAGCCCACGCCCCCCCGGTAATTGGGGGTACCCATGGTCTGGAAACACCATATATTTT.

This clonotype has just a few counts. The chain joins TRBV28 to TRBJ1-1; D unclear. Germline V CDR1 and CDR2: MDHEN, SYDVKM. Trimming stripped 5 bases from V and 6 bases from J, with 10 bases between. The length of the CDR3 is 12 residues. CDR3 coding DNA: TGTGCCAGCAGTCCCGGGATTTCTGAAGCTTTCTTT. Protein product: CASSPGISEAFF.

In regard to this clonotype: A read error is possible here, since a much larger clone lies one base away. The chain employs TRBV4-2 and TRBJ2-7, with 11 bases aligning to TRBD2. Germline-derived CDR1 and CDR2 are LGHNA and YNFKEQ. This CDR3 is 16 amino acids long. The CDR3 region is CASSRGSSGRPFEPYF. The CDR3 nucleotides are TGTGCCAGCAGCCGTGGTTCTAGCGGGAGGCCTTTCGAGCCGTACTTC.

The V call is TRBV7-2, the J call TRBJ2-7; perhaps TRBD1 as D (6 bases). V was clipped by 1 base and J by 0 bases, with 10 bases between them. The V gene's germline CDR1 is SGHTA and CDR2 FQGNSA. The CDR3 spans 15 residues. The CDR3 here is CASSLVQGTSYEQYF. The DNA for the CDR3 is TGTGCCAGCAGCTTAGTACAGGGAACCTCCTACGAGCAGTACTTC. Based on the CDR3 plus reference TRBV7-2 and TRBJ2-7, the full variable domain is GAGVSQSPSNKVTEKGKDVELRCDPISGHTALYWYRQSLGQGLEFLIYFQGNSAPDKSGLPSDRFSAERTGGSVSTLTIQRTQQEDSAVYLCASSLVQGTSYEQYFGPGTRLTVT.

This clonotype was detected only a few times. The gene calls are TRBV3-1 and TRBJ2-5; no clear D. This CDR3 region has 12 residues. V lost 0 bases to trimming and J lost 6 bases, with 5 bases between them. CDR1 and CDR2 from the germline V gene are LGHDT and YNNKEL (reference sequence). CDR3 nucleotide sequence: TGTGCCAGCAGCCAAGACCTTCAGACCCAGTACTTC. It encodes CASSQDLQTQYF.

The CDR3 reads CASQGPKNTGELFF. CDR3 in DNA: TGCGCCAGCCAAGGGCCGAAGAACACCGGGGAGCTGTTTTTT. The rearrangement joins TRBV5-1 to TRBJ2-2; no reliable D call. Trimming took off 7 bases at V and 1 base at J, with 11 bases between the two ends. In germline, CDR1 is SGHRS, CDR2 YFSETQ. The CDR3 contains 14 residues.

This clonotype has a count of ten or more. The chain has TRBV20-1 and TRBJ1-5; D is uncertain. This CDR3 comprises 15 residues. V was shortened by 6 bases and J by 1 base, with 16 bases between the two germline ends. The germline CDR1 and CDR2 sequences are DFQATT and SNEGSKA (reference sequence). The chain's CDR3 is CSALTQSMSNQPQHF. The CDR3, as DNA: TGCAGTGCCCTCACACAAAGTATGAGCAATCAGCCCCAGCATTTT.

This clonotype was seen many times. V usage is TRBV20-1 and J usage is TRBJ1-1; the match to TRBD1 covers 10 bases. Looked up from germline, CDR1 is DFQATT and CDR2 is SNEGSKA (reference sequence). V dropped 1 base and J dropped 1; count of bases not matched to a gene: 9. This CDR3 is 17 amino acids long. The CDR3 nucleotides are TGCAGTGCTAGAGGTCTAAGACAGGGGGCAGGGAACACTGAAGCTTTCTTT. It codes for CSARGLRQGAGNTEAFF.

There are many counts of this clonotype. The rearrangement links TRBV10-1 to TRBJ2-6; D possibly corresponds to TRBD2 (5 bases). Germline values: CDR1 WNHNN, CDR2 SYGVQD (reference sequence). The CDR3 is 15 residues long. V was trimmed by 6 bases and J by 3 bases, leaving 12 bases between them. This CDR3 is CASRGLFGGANVLTF. In nucleotides, the CDR3 is TGCGCCAGCAGAGGACTGTTTGGTGGGGCCAACGTCCTGACTTTC.

This clonotype was detected ten times or more. This chain connects TRBV29-1 to TRBJ2-7; either TRBD1 or TRBD2 may supply D (5 bases each). Trimming left V 6 bases short and J 3 bases short, with 12 bases between. CDR1 and CDR2 from the germline V gene are SQVTM and ANQGSEA. The CDR3 covers 12 residues. CDR3 DNA: TGCAGCGTGGGGGACGTATACTACGAGCAGTACTTC. Protein: CSVGDVYYEQYF.

The sample holds many counts of this clonotype. The CDR3 sequence is CASSLSRDSVQETQYF. The CDR3 nucleotides read TGTGCCAGCAGTTTATCCCGGGACAGCGTCCAAGAGACCCAGTACTTC. The rearrangement links TRBV12-3 or TRBV12-4 to TRBJ2-5; 7 nucleotides match TRBD1. V shed 2 bases and J 1 base; nucleotides not matched to a gene: 7. The CDR3 spans 16 residues.

This clonotype has ten or more counts. The chain combines TRBV3-1 with TRBJ1-1; 10 positions match TRBD1. J lost 11 bases, V lost 3 bases, and 9 bases had no gene match. This CDR3 contains 14 residues. Germline V CDR1 and CDR2: LGHDT, YNNKEL (reference sequence). DNA of the CDR3: TGTGCCAGCAGCCAGACCGGGACAGGGGTGCGTGCTTTCTTT. Translating it yields CASSQTGTGVRAFF.

This clonotype has a count of ten or more. The J gene is TRBJ1-5, the V gene TRBV5-1; D remains ambiguous. This CDR3 has 15 amino acids. Germline V gene sequence: CDR1 SGHRS, CDR2 YFSETQ. V was clipped by 0 bases and J by 5 bases, with 12 bases between them. The CDR3 DNA reads TGCGCCAGCAGCTTGGACGGAGGAGTCGATCAGCCCCAGCATTTT. Its translation: CASSLDGGVDQPQHF.